This T cell receptor (beta chain) was retrieved from a study of OX40 agonist ivuxolimab in advanced cancers. Study-wide findings and caveats: Normalized T-cell clonal expansion was also low in a subset of nonresponders.

The trim removed 7 bases at V and 8 bases at J, leaving 8 bases unmatched. The CDR3 sequence is 12 residues long. Germline CDR1 and CDR2: SQVTM and ANQGSEA. To note about this clone: Its antigen is not known.

Repertoires were generated with immunoSEQ multiplex PCR, while TCRdb's copy carries only in-frame clones and drops some. Of about 70,000 clones in the sample, 80% to 90% were seen once. The rearrangement uses TRBV29-1 and TRBJ1-1; TRBD1 matches at 9 bases. The clonotype was recovered from an adult with an advanced solid tumor such as melanoma, head and neck, liver or kidney cancer. The specimen comprised CD4+ or CD8+ T cells sorted from blood, sampled in a trial of the OX40 agonist ivuxolimab. The CDR3 loop is CSGTSTGGEAFF. The CDR3 DNA reads TGCAGCGGCACATCCACAGGGGGCGAAGCTTTCTTT.